This TCR beta chain was recovered during a study of blood T cell repertoires in COVID-19. Study in general: From T cells, B-cell-depleted T cells, or PBMCs came the material, which was cDNA or gDNA.

Per the original methods: Estimation of nucleated cell counts was performed using reference gene primer amplification. Using immunoSEQ multiplex PCR, the repertoire was profiled, and TCRdb retains in-frame clones only, with some absent. V and J calls plus clone size are reproduced from that table; the DNA served to infer D and trimming. The top ten clones hold about 3.2% of a sample with 55,000 to 65,000 clones, 82% of them seen once. The junction had 6 bases not matched to a gene; V was cut back by 6 bases and J by 4 bases. The CDR3 runs to 13 residues. This clone was picked up a small number of times.

The chain uses TRBV12-3 or TRBV12-4 and TRBJ2-7; 7 bases map to TRBD1. The source material was peripheral blood. This clonotype originated in a man in his 60s with acute or convalescent COVID-19. The CDR3 nucleotides read TGTGCCAGCAGGCCTACAGGGGTTTACGAGCAGTACTTC. Amino acid sequence: CASRPTGVYEQYF.